Listed here are 5 T cell receptor beta chains from one sample, sequenced in a study of CD8+ T cells in alopecia areata. Treatment reported: oral pan-JAK inhibitor, 5-10 mg twice daily. cDNA prepared by RNA extraction and subsequent reverse transcription served as the template for sequencing. Method: immunoSEQ multiplex PCR; TCRdb's copy keeps in-frame clones and lacks some. The sample holds fewer than 250,000 clones, under 70% seen once. The sequencing here drew on CD4+ T cells sorted from blood, taken at week 4, from a patient treated with tofacitinib. These receptors all stem from a human donor with alopecia areata.

This clone was counted a few times. This sequence joins TRBV6-6 and TRBJ2-7; 8 nucleotides align to TRBD1. This CDR3 comprises 13 residues. Germline V gives CDR1 MNHNY, CDR2 SVGAGI (reference sequence). Trimming at V came to 6 bases and at J to 3 bases, leaving 4 bases not matched to a gene. CDR3 loop: CASRRGQGYEQYF. Written as DNA, the CDR3 is TGTGCCAGCAGACGCGGACAGGGCTACGAGCAGTACTTC.

The chain uses TRBV4-2 and TRBJ1-5; perhaps TRBD1 as D (5 bases). The CDR3 loop spans 16 amino acids. Germline values: CDR1 LGHNA, CDR2 YNFKEQ. The ends were cut back, 0 bases at V and 5 bases at J, with 14 bases in the middle. CDR3 amino acids: CASSQEASRVDQPQHF. As DNA, the CDR3 is TGTGCCAGCAGCCAAGAAGCCTCCAGGGTAGATCAGCCCCAGCATTTT.

The rearrangement uses TRBV5-4 and TRBJ2-6; 8 positions match TRBD1. This CDR3 contains 13 residues. Germline CDR1 and CDR2: SGHNT and YYREEE (reference sequence). The ends lost 5 bases at V and 10 bases at J; junction bases unmatched: 5. The CDR3 DNA reads as TGTGCCAGCAGGGTGACAGGGGAAAACGTCCTGACTTTC. Translating it yields CASRVTGENVLTF.

Remarks on this clone: This same CDR3 is encoded by further DNA sequences in the sample. The gene calls are TRBV7-2 and TRBJ1-2; 8 bases agree with TRBD1. V lost 4 bases, J lost 4 bases, and 2 bases stayed unmatched. The CDR3 is 13 residues long. The germline V gene encodes CDR1 SGHTA and CDR2 FQGNSA. The CDR3 DNA follows: TGTGCCAGCAGCTCCGGACAGGGCTATGGCTACACCTTC. It codes for CASSSGQGYGYTF. Using reference TRBV7-2 and TRBJ1-2 for the parts outside the CDR3, the full variable domain is GAGVSQSPSNKVTEKGKDVELRCDPISGHTALYWYRQSLGQGLEFLIYFQGNSAPDKSGLPSDRFSAERTGGSVSTLTIQRTQQEDSAVYLCASSSGQGYGYTFGSGTRLTVV.

J is TRBJ2-1 and V is TRBV27; TRBD2 aligns across 16 bases. The CDR3 is 17 residues long. Trimming took 3 bases from V and 8 from J; bases not matched to a gene: 7. Germline values: CDR1 MNHEY, CDR2 SMNVEV (reference sequence). The CDR3, as DNA: TGTGCCAGCAGTTTGTTCGGGACTAGCGGGGGGGCGGATGAGCAGTTCTTC. This gives the protein CASSLFGTSGGADEQFF.